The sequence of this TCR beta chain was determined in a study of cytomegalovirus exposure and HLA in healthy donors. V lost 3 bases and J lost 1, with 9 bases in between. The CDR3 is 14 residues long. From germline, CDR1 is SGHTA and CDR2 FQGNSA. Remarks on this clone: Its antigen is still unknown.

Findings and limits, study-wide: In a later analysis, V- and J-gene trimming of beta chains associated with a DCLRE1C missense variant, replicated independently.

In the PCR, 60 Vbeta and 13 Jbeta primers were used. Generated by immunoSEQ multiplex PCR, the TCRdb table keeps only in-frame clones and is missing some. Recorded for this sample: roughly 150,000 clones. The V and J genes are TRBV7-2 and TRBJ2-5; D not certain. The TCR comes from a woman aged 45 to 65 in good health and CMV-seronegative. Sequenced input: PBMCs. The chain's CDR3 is CASSLLQFQETQYF. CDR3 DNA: TGTGCCAGCAGCTTGTTACAGTTCCAAGAGACCCAGTACTTC.